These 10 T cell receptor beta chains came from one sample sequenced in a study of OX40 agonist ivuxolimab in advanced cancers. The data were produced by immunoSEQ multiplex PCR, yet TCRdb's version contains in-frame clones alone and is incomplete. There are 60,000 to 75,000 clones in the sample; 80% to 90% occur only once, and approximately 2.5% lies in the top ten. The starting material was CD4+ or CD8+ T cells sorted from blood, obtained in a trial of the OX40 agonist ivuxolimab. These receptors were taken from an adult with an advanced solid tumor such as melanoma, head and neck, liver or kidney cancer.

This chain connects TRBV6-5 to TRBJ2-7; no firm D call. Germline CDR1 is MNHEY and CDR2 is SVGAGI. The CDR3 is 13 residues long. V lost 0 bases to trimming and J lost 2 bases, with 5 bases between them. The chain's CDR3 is CASSYSSPYEQYF. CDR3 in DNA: TGTGCCAGCAGTTACTCATCCCCCTACGAGCAGTACTTC.

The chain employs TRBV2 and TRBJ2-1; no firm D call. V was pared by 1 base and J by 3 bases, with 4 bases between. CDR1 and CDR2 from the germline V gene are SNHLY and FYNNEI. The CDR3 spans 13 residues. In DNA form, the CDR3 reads TGTGCCAGCAGTGAAGGGGGCTACAATGAGCAGTTCTTC. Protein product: CASSEGGYNEQFF.

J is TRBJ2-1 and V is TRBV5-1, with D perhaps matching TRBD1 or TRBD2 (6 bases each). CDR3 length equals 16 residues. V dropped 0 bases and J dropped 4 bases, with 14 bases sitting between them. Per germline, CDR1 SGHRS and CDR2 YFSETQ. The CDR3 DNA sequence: TGCGCCAGCAGCTTGGTCGGTCGAGGGGGGTACAATGAGCAGTTCTTC. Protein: CASSLVGRGGYNEQFF.

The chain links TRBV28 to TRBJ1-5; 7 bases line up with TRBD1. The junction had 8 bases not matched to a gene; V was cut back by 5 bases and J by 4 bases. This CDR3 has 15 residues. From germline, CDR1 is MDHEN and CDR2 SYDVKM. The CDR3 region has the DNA TGTGCCAGCAGTGCCGGGACAGTTGGAAATCAGCCCCAGCATTTT. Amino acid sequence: CASSAGTVGNQPQHF.

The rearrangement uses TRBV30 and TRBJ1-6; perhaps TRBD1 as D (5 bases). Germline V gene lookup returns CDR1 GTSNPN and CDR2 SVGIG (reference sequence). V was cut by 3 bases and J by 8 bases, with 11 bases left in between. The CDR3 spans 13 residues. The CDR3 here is CAWSSREDSPLHF. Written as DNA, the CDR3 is TGTGCCTGGAGCAGCAGGGAGGATTCACCCCTCCACTTT.

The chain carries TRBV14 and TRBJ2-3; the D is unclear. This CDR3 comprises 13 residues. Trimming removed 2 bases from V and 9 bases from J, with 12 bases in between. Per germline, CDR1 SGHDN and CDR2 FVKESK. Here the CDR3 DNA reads TGTGCCAGCAGCCAAATTCACGGGCTCACGCAGTATTTT. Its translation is CASSQIHGLTQYF.

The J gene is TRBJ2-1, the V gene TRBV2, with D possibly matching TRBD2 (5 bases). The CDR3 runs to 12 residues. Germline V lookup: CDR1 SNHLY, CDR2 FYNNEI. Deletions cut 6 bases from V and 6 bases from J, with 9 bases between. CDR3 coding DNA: TGTGCCAGCAGGCAGGCGGGCAATGAGCAGTTCTTC. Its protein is CASRQAGNEQFF.

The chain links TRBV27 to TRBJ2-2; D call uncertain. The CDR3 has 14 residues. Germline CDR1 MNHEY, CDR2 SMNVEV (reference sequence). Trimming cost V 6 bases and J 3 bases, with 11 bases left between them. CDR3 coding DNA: TGTGCCAGCAGACCCGACCCATACACCGGGGAGCTGTTTTTT. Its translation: CASRPDPYTGELFF.

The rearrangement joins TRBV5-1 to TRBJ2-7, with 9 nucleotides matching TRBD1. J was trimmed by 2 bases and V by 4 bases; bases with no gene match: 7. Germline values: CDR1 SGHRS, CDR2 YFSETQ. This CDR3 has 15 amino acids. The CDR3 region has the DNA TGCGCCAGCAGCCCATCCGGGACAGGGCCCTACGAGCAGTACTTC. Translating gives CASSPSGTGPYEQYF.

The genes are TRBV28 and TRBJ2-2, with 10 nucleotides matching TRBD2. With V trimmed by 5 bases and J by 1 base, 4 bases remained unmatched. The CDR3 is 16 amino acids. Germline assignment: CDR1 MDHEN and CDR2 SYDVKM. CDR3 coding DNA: TGTGCCAGCAGTCCCACTAGCGGGATGAACACCGGGGAGCTGTTTTTT. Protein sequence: CASSPTSGMNTGELFF. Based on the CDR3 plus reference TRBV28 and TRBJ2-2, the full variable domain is DVKVTQSSRYLVKRTGEKVFLECVQDMDHENMFWYRQDPGLGLRLIYFSYDVKMKEKGDIPEGYSVSREKKERFSLILESASTNQTSMYLCASSPTSGMNTGELFFGEGSRLTVL.